This T cell receptor (beta chain) was captured by sequencing in a study of molecular identifiers for immune sequencing clone quantification. Deletions cut 5 bases from V and 1 base from J, with 17 bases between. The CDR3 is 16 residues long. Germline lookup yields CDR1 SGHTA and CDR2 FQGNSA. TCRdb analysed the PCR reads with MiXCR anew, one entry per CDR3 protein. Of over 550,000 distinct CDR3 sequences detected, 25% appear once; the ten largest clones hold 0.6% to 0.9%. The chain recombines TRBV7-2 with TRBJ1-1; a possible D gene is TRBD1 (6 bases). The TCR originated in a human donor in good health. Some libraries in this study had Jurkat cell RNA spiked in. Specimen: naive CD8+ T cells from blood, with Jurkat cell RNA spiked in. The sample's subset: FACS-sorted CD8+CD4-CCR7+CD45RA+ naive T cells. The CDR3 DNA reads as TGTGCCAGCAGCCTGCTTTCGGGGGCTAGGAACACTGAAGCTTTCTTT. Protein sequence: CASSLLSGARNTEAFF.